This is a list of T cell receptor beta chains from one sample in a study of shared clonotypes between healthy human individuals. Libraries were prepared by immunoSEQ multiplex PCR; TCRdb keeps only in-frame clonotypes and omits some of them. The sample lists about 710,000 clones, around 70% occurring once. Specimen: memory CD4+ T cells sorted from blood. These receptors originate from a woman aged 25 to 45 in good health. Both conserved end residues are part of each CDR3. The order of the fields is D gene, V gene, J gene, clone size, CDR3 DNA, CDR3 protein. The D gene is left open where the match is weak. Clone size appears in some rows only: once, few, many, or a class for an expanded clone.

d_gene: TRBD1
v_gene: TRBV6-5
j_gene: TRBJ1-5
abundance: few
CDR3nt: TGTGCCAGCCCTGACAGGGAAAATCAGCCCCAGCATTTT
CDR3aa: CASPDRENQPQHF

d_gene: TRBD1
v_gene: TRBV27
j_gene: TRBJ1-4
abundance: -
CDR3nt: TGTGCCAGCAGTTACAGGGGTGAAAAACTGTTTTTT
CDR3aa: CASSYRGEKLFF

d_gene: TRBD1
v_gene: TRBV4-2
j_gene: TRBJ1-2
abundance: -
CDR3nt: TGTGCCAGCAGCCAAGGATGGAGGGGGCGTATGGGCTACACCTTC
CDR3aa: CASSQGWRGRMGYTF

d_gene: -
v_gene: TRBV5-1
j_gene: TRBJ2-1
abundance: few
CDR3nt: TGCGCCAGCAGCCCCCAATCCTACAATGAGCAGTTCTTC
CDR3aa: CASSPQSYNEQFF

d_gene: -
v_gene: TRBV10-1
j_gene: TRBJ2-3
abundance: -
CDR3nt: TGCGCCAGCAGTGGTGGGGCAGATACGCAGTATTTT
CDR3aa: CASSGGADTQYF

d_gene: TRBD2
v_gene: TRBV18
j_gene: TRBJ2-2
abundance: -
CDR3nt: TGTGCCAGCTCTCAGACTAGCAGCAACACCGGGGAGCTGTTTTTT
CDR3aa: CASSQTSSNTGELFF

d_gene: -
v_gene: TRBV2
j_gene: TRBJ2-1
abundance: -
CDR3nt: TGTGCCACCGGAGTAGACTGGAACTCCTACAATGAGCAGTTCTTC
CDR3aa: CATGVDWNSYNEQFF

d_gene: -
v_gene: TRBV5-1
j_gene: TRBJ2-2
abundance: -
CDR3nt: TGCGCCAGCAGCCTCGAGTCAGGGATGCCCGGGGAGCTGTTTTTT
CDR3aa: CASSLESGMPGELFF

d_gene: -
v_gene: TRBV7-6
j_gene: TRBJ1-2
abundance: few
CDR3nt: TGTGCCAGCAGCTTTTCCGACAGTAACTATGGCTACACCTTC
CDR3aa: CASSFSDSNYGYTF

d_gene: -
v_gene: TRBV28
j_gene: TRBJ1-2
abundance: -
CDR3nt: TGTGCCAGCAGTGTCGGCGGGGTAGTTGGCTACACCTTC
CDR3aa: CASSVGGVVGYTF

d_gene: -
v_gene: TRBV6-4
j_gene: TRBJ2-7
abundance: few
CDR3nt: TGTGCCAGCAGCCCCAGGGGATCCCTCTCCTACGAGCAGTACTTC
CDR3aa: CASSPRGSLSYEQYF

d_gene: TRBD1
v_gene: TRBV2
j_gene: TRBJ2-5
abundance: -
CDR3nt: TGTGCCAGCAACAGGGGGCTTGGGGAGACCCAGTACTTC
CDR3aa: CASNRGLGETQYF

d_gene: -
v_gene: TRBV11-3
j_gene: TRBJ2-1
abundance: once
CDR3nt: TGTGCCAGCAGCTTAGGCGGCTCCTACAATGAGCAGTTCTTC
CDR3aa: CASSLGGSYNEQFF

d_gene: -
v_gene: TRBV29-1
j_gene: TRBJ2-7
abundance: -
CDR3nt: TGCAGCGCCTGGAGGTCGACAGGCGAGCAGTACTTC
CDR3aa: CSAWRSTGEQYF

d_gene: -
v_gene: TRBV18
j_gene: TRBJ2-7
abundance: -
CDR3nt: TGTGCCAGCTCGCCCCCGACACGCGCCTACGAGCAGTACTTC
CDR3aa: CASSPPTRAYEQYF

d_gene: -
v_gene: TRBV29-1
j_gene: TRBJ2-5
abundance: -
CDR3nt: TGCAGCGTCCCCGGCGGGGAGACCCAGTACTTC
CDR3aa: CSVPGGETQYF

d_gene: TRBD2
v_gene: TRBV4-2
j_gene: TRBJ2-2
abundance: -
CDR3nt: TGTGCCAGCAGCCCACTAGCGGGAGACACCGGGGAGCTGTTTTTT
CDR3aa: CASSPLAGDTGELFF

d_gene: -
v_gene: TRBV30
j_gene: TRBJ2-7
abundance: -
CDR3nt: TGTGCCTGGAGGTACGAGCAGTACTTC
CDR3aa: CAWRYEQYF

d_gene: -
v_gene: TRBV15
j_gene: TRBJ2-5
abundance: -
CDR3nt: TGTGCCAGTTCGACTAGTCCACAAGAGACCCAGTACTTC
CDR3aa: CASSTSPQETQYF

d_gene: -
v_gene: TRBV2
j_gene: TRBJ2-7
abundance: -
CDR3nt: TGTGCCAGCAGCCGGGACTCCTACGAGCAGTACTTC
CDR3aa: CASSRDSYEQYF

d_gene: -
v_gene: TRBV9
j_gene: TRBJ1-2
abundance: once
CDR3nt: TGTGCCAGCAAGGGGGAAGAAGTTGCCTATGGCTACACCTTC
CDR3aa: CASKGEEVAYGYTF

d_gene: TRBD2
v_gene: TRBV5-6
j_gene: TRBJ2-7
abundance: -
CDR3nt: TGTGCCAGCCAGTCTCGGCTAACAGCGGGAGACAAGAACGAGCAGTACTTC
CDR3aa: CASQSRLTAGDKNEQYF

d_gene: TRBD1
v_gene: TRBV7-9
j_gene: TRBJ2-1
abundance: -
CDR3nt: TGTGCCAGCACCCAAGACCCTCCGGGACAGGCCTACAATGAGCAGTTCTTC
CDR3aa: CASTQDPPGQAYNEQFF

d_gene: -
v_gene: TRBV19
j_gene: TRBJ1-5
abundance: -
CDR3nt: TGTGCCAGTAGTATATCCGGGGCCGCCGGCAATCAGCCCCAGCATTTT
CDR3aa: CASSISGAAGNQPQHF

d_gene: -
v_gene: TRBV4-1
j_gene: TRBJ1-5
abundance: -
CDR3nt: TGCGCCAGCAGCCACGCAGCCTATCAGCCCCAGCATTTT
CDR3aa: CASSHAAYQPQHF

d_gene: -
v_gene: TRBV28
j_gene: TRBJ1-3
abundance: -
CDR3nt: TGTGCCAGCAGTGTACCGGGACGAGGCTTCTCTGGAAACACCATATATTTT
CDR3aa: CASSVPGRGFSGNTIYF

d_gene: -
v_gene: TRBV19
j_gene: TRBJ1-4
abundance: few
CDR3nt: TGTGCCAGTAGTACTCAGGGAGTCTTCATTGGGGAAAAACTGTTTTTT
CDR3aa: CASSTQGVFIGEKLFF

d_gene: TRBD2
v_gene: TRBV2
j_gene: TRBJ2-7
abundance: few
CDR3nt: TGTGCCAGCAAACCTAGCGGGAGTAGGGGCGGCGAGCAGTACTTC
CDR3aa: CASKPSGSRGGEQYF

d_gene: -
v_gene: TRBV5-1
j_gene: TRBJ2-4
abundance: -
CDR3nt: TGCGCCAGCAGCTTGACCATAGCCAAAAACATTCAGTACTTC
CDR3aa: CASSLTIAKNIQYF

d_gene: TRBD1
v_gene: TRBV27
j_gene: TRBJ1-1
abundance: -
CDR3nt: TGTGCCAGCAGTTACGACAGGGGAAACACTGAAGCTTTCTTT
CDR3aa: CASSYDRGNTEAFF

d_gene: -
v_gene: TRBV4-1
j_gene: TRBJ2-6
abundance: -
CDR3nt: TGCGCCAGCAGCCAAGCCCTCGTCCCCGGGGCCAACGTCCTGACTTTC
CDR3aa: CASSQALVPGANVLTF

d_gene: -
v_gene: TRBV7-9
j_gene: TRBJ2-5
abundance: -
CDR3nt: TGTGCCAGCAGCTTAGGGGGGCAGGGGCAAGAGACCCAGTACTTC
CDR3aa: CASSLGGQGQETQYF

d_gene: -
v_gene: TRBV29-1
j_gene: TRBJ2-5
abundance: -
CDR3nt: TGCAGCGTTGGTTTCGAGACCCAGTACTTC
CDR3aa: CSVGFETQYF

d_gene: TRBD1
v_gene: TRBV9
j_gene: TRBJ1-1
abundance: -
CDR3nt: TGTGCCAGCAGCAGCTTGACAGGGAGGAATGAAGCTTTCTTT
CDR3aa: CASSSLTGRNEAFF

d_gene: -
v_gene: TRBV5-8
j_gene: TRBJ1-3
abundance: -
CDR3nt: TGTGCCAGCAGCTTGACAACCGGGACGGACTCTGGAAACACCATATATTTT
CDR3aa: CASSLTTGTDSGNTIYF

d_gene: -
v_gene: TRBV9
j_gene: TRBJ1-5
abundance: -
CDR3nt: TGTGCCAGCAGCTGGGAAACAGGGAAGGGACAGCCCCAGCATTTT
CDR3aa: CASSWETGKGQPQHF

d_gene: -
v_gene: TRBV5-1
j_gene: TRBJ1-1
abundance: -
CDR3nt: TGCGCCAGCAGCTTGTACGGGGAGAACACTGAAGCTTTCTTT
CDR3aa: CASSLYGENTEAFF

d_gene: -
v_gene: TRBV5-1
j_gene: TRBJ1-1
abundance: once
CDR3nt: TGCGCCAGCAGCTTGGAGGGACGGAACACTGAAGCTTTCTTT
CDR3aa: CASSLEGRNTEAFF

d_gene: -
v_gene: TRBV5-5
j_gene: TRBJ2-7
abundance: -
CDR3nt: TGTGCCAGCAGCTTTTTACAGGGCGGATACGAGCAGTACTTC
CDR3aa: CASSFLQGGYEQYF

d_gene: TRBD1
v_gene: TRBV5-1
j_gene: TRBJ2-2
abundance: -
CDR3nt: TGCGCCAGCAGCTACCGACAGGGGCCCGGGGAGCTGTTTTTT
CDR3aa: CASSYRQGPGELFF

d_gene: -
v_gene: TRBV7-2
j_gene: TRBJ2-1
abundance: -
CDR3nt: TGTGCCAGCAGATTAGGGGGTCCCTACAATGAGCAGTTCTTC
CDR3aa: CASRLGGPYNEQFF

d_gene: -
v_gene: TRBV27
j_gene: TRBJ2-7
abundance: -
CDR3nt: TGTGCCAGCAGTTTATCCCCCGACAGAAGCTACGAGCAGTACTTC
CDR3aa: CASSLSPDRSYEQYF

d_gene: -
v_gene: TRBV23-1
j_gene: TRBJ1-4
abundance: -
CDR3nt: TGCGCCAGCAGTCAATGGAGGGACGGAAATGAAAAACTGTTTTTT
CDR3aa: CASSQWRDGNEKLFF

d_gene: -
v_gene: TRBV7-3
j_gene: TRBJ2-3
abundance: -
CDR3nt: TGTGCCAGCAGCTTAACAAGGGGCGATACGCAGTATTTT
CDR3aa: CASSLTRGDTQYF

d_gene: -
v_gene: TRBV6-5
j_gene: TRBJ2-1
abundance: -
CDR3nt: TGTGCCAGCAGTTACAGCGGACAGCACTACAATGAGCAGTTCTTC
CDR3aa: CASSYSGQHYNEQFF

d_gene: -
v_gene: TRBV5-6
j_gene: TRBJ2-3
abundance: -
CDR3nt: TGTGCCAGCAGCTTTAGATCGGACACAGATACGCAGTATTTT
CDR3aa: CASSFRSDTDTQYF

d_gene: -
v_gene: TRBV29-1
j_gene: TRBJ1-1
abundance: -
CDR3nt: TGCAGCGTTCGAGGCATGAACACTGAAGCTTTCTTT
CDR3aa: CSVRGMNTEAFF

d_gene: -
v_gene: TRBV19
j_gene: TRBJ2-1
abundance: -
CDR3nt: TGTGCCAGTAGTAACTTGCCAGGGTCGACGTACAATGAGCAGTTCTTC
CDR3aa: CASSNLPGSTYNEQFF

d_gene: TRBD2
v_gene: TRBV18
j_gene: TRBJ2-7
abundance: -
CDR3nt: TGTGCCAGCTCACCCGCTAGCCAGCGGGAGGGCGAGCAGTACTTC
CDR3aa: CASSPASQREGEQYF

d_gene: TRBD2
v_gene: TRBV19
j_gene: TRBJ2-1
abundance: -
CDR3nt: TGTGCCAGTAGTACCGGACTAGCGGGAGAATATGAGCAGTTCTTC
CDR3aa: CASSTGLAGEYEQFF

d_gene: TRBD2
v_gene: TRBV28
j_gene: TRBJ2-3
abundance: -
CDR3nt: TGTGCCACCAGGGAGGGCGATACGCAGTATTTT
CDR3aa: CATREGDTQYF